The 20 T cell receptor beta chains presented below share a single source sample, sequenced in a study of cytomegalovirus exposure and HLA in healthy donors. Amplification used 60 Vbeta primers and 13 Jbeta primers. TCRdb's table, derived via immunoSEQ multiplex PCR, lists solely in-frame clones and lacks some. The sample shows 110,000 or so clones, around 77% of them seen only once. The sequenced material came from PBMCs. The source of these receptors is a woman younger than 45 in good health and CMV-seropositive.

This chain's CDR3 is CASSQAPGTGHGYTF. CDR3 bases: TGCGCCAGCAGCCAAGCGCCGGGGACAGGGCACGGCTACACCTTC. V is TRBV4-1 and J is TRBJ1-2; 9 nucleotides align to TRBD1. V trimming: 1 base; J trimming: 8 bases; junction bases outside the gene matches: 8. Germline loops: CDR1 MGHRA, CDR2 YSYEKL. This CDR3 comprises 15 residues.

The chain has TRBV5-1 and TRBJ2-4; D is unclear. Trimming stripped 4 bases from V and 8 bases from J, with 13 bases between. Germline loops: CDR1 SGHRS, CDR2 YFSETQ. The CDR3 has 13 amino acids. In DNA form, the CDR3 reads TGCGCCAGCAGCCCGCCCGGGTCAGACATTCAGTACTTC. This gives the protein CASSPPGSDIQYF.

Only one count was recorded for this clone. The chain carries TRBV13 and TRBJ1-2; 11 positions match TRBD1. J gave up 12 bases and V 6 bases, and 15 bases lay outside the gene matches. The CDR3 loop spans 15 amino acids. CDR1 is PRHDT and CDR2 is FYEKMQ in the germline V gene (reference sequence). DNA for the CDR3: TGTGCCAGCAGAGAAAAGGACCGGGACAGGGGGGCTCACACCTTC. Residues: CASREKDRDRGAHTF.

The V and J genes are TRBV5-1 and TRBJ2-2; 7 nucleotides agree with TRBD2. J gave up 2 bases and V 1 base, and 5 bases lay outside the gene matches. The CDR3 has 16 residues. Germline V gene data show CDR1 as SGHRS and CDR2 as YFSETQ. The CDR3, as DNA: TGCGCCAGCAGCTTGTTGGGGGGGATCAACACCGGGGAGCTGTTTTTT. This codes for CASSLLGGINTGELFF.

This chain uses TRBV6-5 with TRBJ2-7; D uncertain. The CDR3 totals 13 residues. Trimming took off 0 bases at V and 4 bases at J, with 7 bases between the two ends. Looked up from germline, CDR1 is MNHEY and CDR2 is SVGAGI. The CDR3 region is CASSYSPNYEQYF. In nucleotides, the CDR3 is TGTGCCAGCAGTTACTCCCCAAATTACGAGCAGTACTTC.

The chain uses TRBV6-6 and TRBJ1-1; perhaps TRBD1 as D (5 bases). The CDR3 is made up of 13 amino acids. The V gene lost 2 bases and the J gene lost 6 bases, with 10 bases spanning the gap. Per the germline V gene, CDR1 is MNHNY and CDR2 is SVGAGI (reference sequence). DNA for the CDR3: TGTGCCAGCAGTTACCCCCGGGGGGCTGAAGCTTTCTTT. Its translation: CASSYPRGAEAFF.

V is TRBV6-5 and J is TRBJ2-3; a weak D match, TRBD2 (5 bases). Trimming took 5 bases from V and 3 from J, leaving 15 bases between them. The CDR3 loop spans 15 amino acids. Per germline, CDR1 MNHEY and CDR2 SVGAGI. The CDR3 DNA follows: TGTGCCAGCAGTGACTATAGCGTGGGAACAGATACGCAGTATTTT. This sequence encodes CASSDYSVGTDTQYF.

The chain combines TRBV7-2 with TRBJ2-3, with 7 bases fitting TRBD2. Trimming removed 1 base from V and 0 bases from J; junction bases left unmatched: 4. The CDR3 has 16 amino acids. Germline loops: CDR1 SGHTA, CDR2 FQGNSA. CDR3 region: CASSLVASGSTDTQYF. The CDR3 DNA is TGTGCCAGCAGCTTAGTGGCTAGCGGAAGCACAGATACGCAGTATTTT.

Here the CDR3 DNA reads TGTGCCAGCAAGGGGGCCATGAACACTGAAGCTTTCTTT. Encoded protein: CASKGAMNTEAFF. This sequence joins TRBV6-5 and TRBJ1-1, with 7 positions matching TRBD1. Germline values: CDR1 MNHEY, CDR2 SVGAGI. V shed 7 bases, J shed 0 bases, and the junction held 2 bases outside the gene matches. The CDR3 runs 13 residues.

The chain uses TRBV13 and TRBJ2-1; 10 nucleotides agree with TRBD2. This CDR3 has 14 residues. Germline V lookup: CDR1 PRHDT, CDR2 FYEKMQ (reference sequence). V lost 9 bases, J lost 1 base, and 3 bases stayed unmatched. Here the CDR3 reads CASSSGRSYNEQFF. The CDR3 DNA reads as TGTGCCAGTTCTAGCGGGAGATCCTACAATGAGCAGTTCTTC.

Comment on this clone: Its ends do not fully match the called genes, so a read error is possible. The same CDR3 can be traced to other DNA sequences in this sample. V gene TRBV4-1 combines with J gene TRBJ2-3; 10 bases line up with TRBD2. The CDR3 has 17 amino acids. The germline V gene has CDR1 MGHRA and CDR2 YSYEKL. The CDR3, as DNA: TGCGCCAGCAGCCATCTCCGGGCTAGCGGGGGTTCGGATACGCAGTACTTT. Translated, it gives CASSHLRASGGSDTQYF.

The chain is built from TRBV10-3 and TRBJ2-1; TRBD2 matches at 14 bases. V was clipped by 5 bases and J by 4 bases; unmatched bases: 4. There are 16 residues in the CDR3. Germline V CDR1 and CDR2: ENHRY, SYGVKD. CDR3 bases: TGTGCCATCAGTACCGGGACTAGCGGGAGATACAATGAGCAGTTCTTC. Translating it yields CAISTGTSGRYNEQFF.

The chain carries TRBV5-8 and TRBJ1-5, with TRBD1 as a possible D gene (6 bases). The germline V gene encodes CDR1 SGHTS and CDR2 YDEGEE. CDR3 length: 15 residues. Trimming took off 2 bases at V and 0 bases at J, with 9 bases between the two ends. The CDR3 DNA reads TGTGCCAGCAGCTTACAGGGATTTAGCAATCAGCCCCAGCATTTT. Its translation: CASSLQGFSNQPQHF.

The CDR3 nucleotides read TGTGCCAGCAGTTCACAGGGACATGAGCAGTTCTTC. Residues: CASSSQGHEQFF. The chain carries TRBV28 and TRBJ2-1; the D gene is possibly TRBD1 (6 bases). Deletions cut 4 bases from V and 8 bases from J, with 9 bases between. The CDR3 is made up of 12 amino acids. Germline CDR1 MDHEN, CDR2 SYDVKM.

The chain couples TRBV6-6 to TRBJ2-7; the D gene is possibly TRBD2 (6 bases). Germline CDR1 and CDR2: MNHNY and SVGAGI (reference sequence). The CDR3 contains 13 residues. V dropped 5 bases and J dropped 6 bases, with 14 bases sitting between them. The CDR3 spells CASSQASAGEQYF. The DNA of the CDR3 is TGTGCCAGCAGTCAAGCCTCAGCGGGCGAGCAGTACTTC.

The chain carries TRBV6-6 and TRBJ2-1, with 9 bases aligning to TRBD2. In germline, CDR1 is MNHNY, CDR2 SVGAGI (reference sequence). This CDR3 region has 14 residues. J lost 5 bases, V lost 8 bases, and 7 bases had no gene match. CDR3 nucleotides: TGTGCCAGCTTTCGCGGGGGGGCTCACAATGAGCAGTTCTTC. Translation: CASFRGGAHNEQFF.

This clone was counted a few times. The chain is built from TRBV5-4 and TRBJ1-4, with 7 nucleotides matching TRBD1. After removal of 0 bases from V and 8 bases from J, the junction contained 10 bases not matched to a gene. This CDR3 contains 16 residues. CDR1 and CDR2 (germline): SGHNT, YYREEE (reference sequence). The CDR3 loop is CASSLGQGGASEKLFF. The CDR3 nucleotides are TGTGCCAGCAGCTTGGGACAGGGTGGTGCCTCCGAAAAACTGTTTTTT.

The CDR3 DNA reads TGTGCCAGTAGTCCCGGGACTAGCGGGGGGACGCAGTTCTTC. Amino acids: CASSPGTSGGTQFF. This chain links TRBV19 with TRBJ2-1, with 15 bases that match TRBD2. V trimming: 5 bases; J trimming: 12 bases; junction bases outside the gene matches: 5. The CDR3 runs 14 residues. Germline V gene data show CDR1 as LNHDA and CDR2 as SQIVND (reference sequence).

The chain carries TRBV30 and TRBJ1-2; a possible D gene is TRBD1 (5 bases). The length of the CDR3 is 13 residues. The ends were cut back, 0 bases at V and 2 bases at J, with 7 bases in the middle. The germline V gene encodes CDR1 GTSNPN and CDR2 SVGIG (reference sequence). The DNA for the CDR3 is TGTGCCTGGAGTGTAAACAGGAACTATGGCTACACCTTC. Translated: CAWSVNRNYGYTF.

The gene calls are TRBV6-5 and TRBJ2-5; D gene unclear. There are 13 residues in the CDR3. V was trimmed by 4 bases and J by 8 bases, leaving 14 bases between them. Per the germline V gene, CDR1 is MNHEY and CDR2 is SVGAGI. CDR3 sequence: CASSLLRGETQYF. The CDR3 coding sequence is TGTGCCAGCAGTTTACTACGCGGAGAAACCCAGTACTTC.